The rows below give T cell receptor beta chains drawn from one sample of a study of blood T cell repertoires in COVID-19. Assay used: immunoSEQ multiplex PCR; TCRdb lists only in-frame clones, some missing. The sample has 99,000 or so clones; roughly 80% are singletons. Sequencing was done on a sample of peripheral blood. The receptors come from a woman aged 80 or over with acute or convalescent COVID-19. Both conserved end residues are part of each CDR3. The D gene is left open where the match is weak. The listing skips clone size in some rows; elsewhere it reads once, few, many or a size class.

j_gene	abundance	v_gene	d_gene	CDR3aa	CDR3nt
TRBJ1-2	-	TRBV20-1	-	CSAAEYGYTF	TGCAGTGCTGCTGAGTATGGCTACACCTTC
TRBJ2-2	-	TRBV5-1	TRBD2	CASSSEREVGELFF	TGCGCCAGCAGCTCCGAGCGGGAGGTCGGGGAGCTGTTTTTT
TRBJ1-1	few	TRBV24-1	TRBD1	CATSESGTGDTEAFF	TGTGCCACCAGTGAGTCCGGGACAGGGGACACTGAAGCTTTCTTT
TRBJ2-3	once	TRBV5-5	TRBD1	CASSSGTANTDTQYF	TGTGCCAGCAGCTCCGGGACAGCAAACACAGATACGCAGTATTTT
TRBJ1-6	-	TRBV5-4	TRBD1	CASSLQGYNSPLHF	TGTGCCAGCAGCTTACAGGGGTATAATTCACCCCTCCACTTT
TRBJ1-4	-	TRBV5-1	TRBD1	CASSLYRGRGEKLFF	TGCGCCAGCAGCTTGTACAGGGGGAGAGGTGAAAAACTGTTTTTT
TRBJ2-1	-	TRBV5-1	TRBD1	CASSYGQGGNEQFF	TGCGCCAGCAGTTATGGACAGGGCGGTAATGAGCAGTTCTTC
TRBJ2-5	-	TRBV3-1/TRBV3-2	TRBD2	CASSQWRERMKTQYF	TGTGCCAGCAGCCAGTGGCGGGAGAGGATGAAGACCCAGTACTTC
TRBJ1-5	-	TRBV27	-	CASSLYSGASNQPQHF	TGTGCCAGCAGTTTATATTCAGGGGCGAGCAATCAGCCCCAGCATTTT
TRBJ1-2	-	TRBV29-1	-	CSDTTGFYGYTF	TGCAGCGACACGACAGGCTTCTATGGCTACACCTTC
TRBJ2-4	-	TRBV18	TRBD2	CASSLYGTSGTKNIQYF	TGTGCCAGCTCCCTTTACGGGACTAGCGGGACCAAAAACATTCAGTACTTC
TRBJ2-1	-	TRBV24-1	TRBD2	CATSDGGRLAGAYNEQFF	TGTGCCACCAGTGACGGGGGGCGACTAGCGGGAGCCTACAATGAGCAGTTCTTC